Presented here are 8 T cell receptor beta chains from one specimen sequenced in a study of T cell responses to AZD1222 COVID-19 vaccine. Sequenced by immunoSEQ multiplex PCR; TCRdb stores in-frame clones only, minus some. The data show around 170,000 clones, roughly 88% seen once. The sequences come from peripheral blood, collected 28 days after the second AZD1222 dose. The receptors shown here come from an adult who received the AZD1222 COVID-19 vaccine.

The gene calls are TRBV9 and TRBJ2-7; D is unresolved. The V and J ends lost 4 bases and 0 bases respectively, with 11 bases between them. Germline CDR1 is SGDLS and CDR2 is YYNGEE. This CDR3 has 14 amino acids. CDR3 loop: CASSPQGSSYEQYF. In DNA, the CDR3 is TGTGCCAGCAGCCCCCAAGGAAGCTCCTACGAGCAGTACTTC.

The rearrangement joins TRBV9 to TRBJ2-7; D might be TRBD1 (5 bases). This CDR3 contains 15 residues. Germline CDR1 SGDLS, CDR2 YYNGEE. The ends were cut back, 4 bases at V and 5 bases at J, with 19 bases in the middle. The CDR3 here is CASSPITAGIDEQYF. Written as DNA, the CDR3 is TGTGCCAGCAGCCCCATCACCGCAGGGATCGACGAGCAGTACTTC.

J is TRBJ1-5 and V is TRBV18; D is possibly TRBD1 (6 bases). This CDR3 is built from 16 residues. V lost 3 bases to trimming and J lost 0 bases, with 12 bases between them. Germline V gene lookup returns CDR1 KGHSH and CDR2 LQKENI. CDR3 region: CASSPVQGYSNQPQHF. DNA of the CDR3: TGTGCCAGCTCACCGGTCCAGGGGTATAGCAATCAGCCCCAGCATTTT.

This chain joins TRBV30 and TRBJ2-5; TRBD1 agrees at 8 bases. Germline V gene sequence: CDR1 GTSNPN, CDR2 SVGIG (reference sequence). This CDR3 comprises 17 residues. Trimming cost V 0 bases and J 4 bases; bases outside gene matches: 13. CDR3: CAWSVGTGGTGGETQYF. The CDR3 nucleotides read TGTGCCTGGAGTGTAGGTACTGGGGGGACAGGAGGAGAGACCCAGTACTTC.

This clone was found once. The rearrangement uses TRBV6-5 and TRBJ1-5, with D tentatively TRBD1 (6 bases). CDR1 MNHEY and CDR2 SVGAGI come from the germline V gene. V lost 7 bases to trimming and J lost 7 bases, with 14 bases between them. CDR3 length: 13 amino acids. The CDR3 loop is CASTPGQGQPQHF. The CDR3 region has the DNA TGTGCCAGCACTCCCGGGCAGGGGCAGCCCCAGCATTTT.

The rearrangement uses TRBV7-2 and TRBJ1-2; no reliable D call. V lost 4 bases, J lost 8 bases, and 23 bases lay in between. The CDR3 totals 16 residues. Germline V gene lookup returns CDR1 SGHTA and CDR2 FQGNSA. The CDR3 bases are TGTGCCAGCAGCTACGGGCAGAACACTATGCCGGGGGGCTACACCTTC. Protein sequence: CASSYGQNTMPGGYTF.

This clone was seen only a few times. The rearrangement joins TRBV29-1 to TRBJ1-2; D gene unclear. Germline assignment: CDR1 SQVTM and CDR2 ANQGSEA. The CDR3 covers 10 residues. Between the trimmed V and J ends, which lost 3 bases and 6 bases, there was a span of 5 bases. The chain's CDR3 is CSVDADGYTF. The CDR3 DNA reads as TGCAGCGTTGACGCCGATGGCTACACCTTC.

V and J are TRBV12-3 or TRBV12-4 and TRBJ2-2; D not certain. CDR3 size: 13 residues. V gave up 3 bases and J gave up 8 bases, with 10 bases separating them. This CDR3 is CASSFLDKGELFF. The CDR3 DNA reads TGTGCCAGCAGTTTTTTAGATAAAGGGGAGCTGTTTTTT.